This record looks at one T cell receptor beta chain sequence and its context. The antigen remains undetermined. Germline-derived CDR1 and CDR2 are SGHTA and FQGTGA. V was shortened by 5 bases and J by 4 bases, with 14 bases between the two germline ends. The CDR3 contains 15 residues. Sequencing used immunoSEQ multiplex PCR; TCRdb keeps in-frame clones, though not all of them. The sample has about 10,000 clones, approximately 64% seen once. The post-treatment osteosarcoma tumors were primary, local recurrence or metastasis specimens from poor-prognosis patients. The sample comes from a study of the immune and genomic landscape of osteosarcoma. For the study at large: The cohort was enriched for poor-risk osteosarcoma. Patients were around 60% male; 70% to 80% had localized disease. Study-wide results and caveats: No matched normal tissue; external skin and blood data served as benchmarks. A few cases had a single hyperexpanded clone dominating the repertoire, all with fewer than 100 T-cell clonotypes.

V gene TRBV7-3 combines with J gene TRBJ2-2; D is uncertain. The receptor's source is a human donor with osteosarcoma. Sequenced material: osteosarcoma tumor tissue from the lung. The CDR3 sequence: CASSPTRQATGELFF. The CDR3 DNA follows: TGTGCCAGCAGCCCGACACGTCAGGCCACCGGGGAGCTGTTTTTT.